A single sample is the source of the 9 T cell receptor beta chains below, sequenced in a study. One entry per CDR3 protein, called by TCRdb with MiXCR from the 5' RACE reads. The table has just over 60,000 distinct CDR3 sequences, about 31% seen once; the top ten hold approximately 2.2%. The specimen was tumor-infiltrating naive CD4+ T cells sorted from the breast tumor. Specified subset: naive CD4+ T cells, CD4+CD45RA+CD25-. These receptors all stem from a female donor with breast cancer.

The chain combines TRBV7-6 with TRBJ2-3; tentative D call: TRBD1 (5 bases). Trimming stripped 1 base from V and 0 bases from J, with 11 bases between. The CDR3 runs 16 residues. Germline values: CDR1 SGHVS, CDR2 FNYEAQ. The DNA of the CDR3 is TGTGCCAGCAGCTTAGAAGAAGGGGAAAGCACAGATACGCAGTATTTT. Protein product: CASSLEEGESTDTQYF.

This clonotype was counted between two and nine times. Lacking the conserved final phenylalanine or tryptophan, this CDR3 likely reflects a read error. The chain carries TRBV29-1 and TRBJ1-1; D is undetermined. V shed 5 bases and J shed 1 base, with 11 bases lying between them. The length of the CDR3 is 13 residues. Germline values: CDR1 SQVTM, CDR2 ANQGSEA. CDR3 loop: CSVRAEGNTEAFL. CDR3 DNA: TGCAGCGTTCGGGCAGAGGGGAACACTGAAGCTTTCTTG.

The CDR3 DNA reads as TGTGCCAGCTCCCGGATGCTTTATAGCAATCAGCCCCAGCATTTT. It translates to CASSRMLYSNQPQHF. The chain recombines TRBV21-1 with TRBJ1-5; the table's D gene call, TRBD1, was not cross checked with the DNA. TRBV21-1 is shown as a pseudogene. The length of the CDR3 is 15 residues.

This rearrangement joins TRBV2 to TRBJ2-7; D call uncertain. CDR1 is SNHLY and CDR2 is FYNNEI in the germline V gene. The V gene lost 1 base and the J gene lost 6 bases, with 10 bases spanning the gap. The CDR3 loop spans 13 amino acids. The CDR3 sequence: CASSEGAGIEQYF. The CDR3 DNA sequence: TGTGCCAGCAGTGAAGGAGCCGGAATCGAGCAGTACTTC.

The chain combines TRBV30 with TRBJ2-7, with TRBD1 as a possible D gene (6 bases). CDR3 length: 15 residues. Germline loops: CDR1 GTSNPN, CDR2 SVGIG (reference sequence). Between the trimmed V and J ends, which lost 7 bases and 2 bases, there was a span of 21 bases. The CDR3: CASGGGTPLTYEQYF. As DNA, the CDR3 is TGTGCCTCCGGCGGTGGGACACCCCTCACCTACGAGCAGTACTTC. Full variable domain (rest looked up from reference TRBV30 and TRBJ2-7): SQTIHQWPATLVQPVGSPLSLECTVEGTSNPNLYWYRQAAGRGLQLLFYSVGIGQISSEVPQNLSASRPQDRQFILSSKKLLLSDSGFYLCASGGGTPLTYEQYFGPGTRLTVT.

This clonotype was recorded once. The chain employs TRBV4-2 and TRBJ2-7; 8 bases line up with TRBD2. The CDR3 is made up of 16 amino acids. J lost 9 bases, V lost 0 bases, and 13 bases had no gene match. Germline V gene sequence: CDR1 LGHNA, CDR2 YNFKEQ. CDR3 residues: CASSQEIGLASYRQYF. CDR3 in DNA: TGTGCCAGCAGCCAAGAAATCGGACTAGCCTCCTACAGGCAGTACTTC.

Points on this clonotype: One junction end disagrees with the germline gene, perhaps due to a read error. This rearrangement joins TRBV5-1 to TRBJ2-3, with TRBD1 identical over 9 bases. Looked up from germline, CDR1 is SGHRS and CDR2 is YFSETQ. The CDR3 is 14 residues long. The CDR3, as DNA: TGTGCCAGCAGCCCAAACAGGGGGCGAGATACGCAGTATTTT. Translated: CASSPNRGRDTQYF. Complete variable domain (other parts from reference TRBV5-1 and TRBJ2-3): KAGVTQTPRYLIKTRGQQVTLSCSPISGHRSVSWYQQTPGQGLQFLFEYFSETQRNKGNFPGRFSGRQFSNSRSEMNVSTLELGDSALYLCASSPNRGRDTQYFGPGTRLTVL.

This clonotype occurred many times. CDR3 sequence (DNA): TGTGCCAGCAGCGTAGGGCAGAATCAGCCCCAGCATTTT. It yields the protein CASSVGQNQPQHF. The chain employs TRBV9 and TRBJ1-5; D ambiguous. Per germline, CDR1 SGDLS and CDR2 YYNGEE. The CDR3 covers 13 residues. Trimming removed 0 bases at V and 4 bases at J, with 5 bases between.

This clonotype was counted only a few times. CDR3: CASSLNRGKYAGNTIYF. CDR3 DNA sequence: TGCGCCAGCAGCCTCAACAGGGGGAAGTATGCTGGAAACACCATATATTTT. This rearrangement joins TRBV5-1 to TRBJ1-3, with 8 positions matching TRBD1. V shed 4 bases, J shed 2 bases, and the junction held 11 bases outside the gene matches. Germline V gene sequence: CDR1 SGHRS, CDR2 YFSETQ. The CDR3 has 17 residues.